This T cell receptor (beta chain) emerged from a study of blood T cell repertoires in COVID-19. Profiled with immunoSEQ multiplex PCR; TCRdb holds only in-frame clones, not every one. The table has roughly 310,000 clones, about nine tenths seen once. Germline CDR1 reads SGHDT; CDR2 reads YYEEEE. Trimming pared 7 bases from V and 1 base from J, leaving 17 bases between. CDR3 length equals 15 residues. The recovered donors of Cohort 3 showed two negative PCRs, clearance, or symptom resolution. The V gene is TRBV5-6, the J gene TRBJ1-2; D is unresolved. What was sequenced was PBMCs or T cells enriched from blood (not recorded which). The sequence was obtained from a man aged 55 to 69 who had recovered from COVID-19. The CDR3 region has the DNA TGTGCCAGCGGGCCGGCTGGCAATCATAACTATGGCTACACCTTC. Protein product: CASGPAGNHNYGYTF.